This T cell receptor (beta chain) comes out of a study of blood T cell repertoires in COVID-19. Study-level background: There were acute and convalescent COVID-19 samples, and they came from the United States, Italy and Spain. The analysed material was cDNA or gDNA that came from T cells, B-cell-depleted T cells, or PBMCs.

In the authors' methods: Reference gene primers were amplified, and this amplification served to estimate nucleated cell counts. TCRdb's copy holds only in-frame clones and misses some; the assay was immunoSEQ multiplex PCR. V and J calls and clone size are as listed in that table; D and trimming were resolved from the DNA. Found here are 120,000 or so clones, 85% of them singletons; the top ten hold about 7%. This clone was detected a few times. With 10 bases clipped from V and 4 bases from J, the junction kept 5 bases outside the gene matches. CDR1 KGHDR and CDR2 SFDVKD come from the germline V gene. The CDR3 is 13 amino acids.

Material for sequencing was peripheral blood. The sequence came from an elderly man with active or convalescent COVID-19. The chain couples TRBV24-1 to TRBJ2-7, with 11 bases fitting TRBD2. Written as DNA, the CDR3 is TGTGCCACTGGTGCTAGCGGGGGGTACGAGCAGTACTTC. Translating it yields CATGASGGYEQYF.